This TCR beta chain is drawn from a study of T cells in Graves' hyperthyroidism and ophthalmopathy. Study at large: Before treatment of any kind, peripheral blood was taken at initial diagnosis. Study observations and caveats: Blood also carried most thyroid clonotypes expanded above 0.001. Ophthalmopathy was distinguished from stable hyperthyroidism by 13 V-J signatures. Onset of ophthalmopathy came a median 6.5 months after the model predicted it.

V was pared by 2 bases and J by 1 base, with 1 base of the junction left unmatched. The CDR3 loop spans 15 amino acids. Germline values: CDR1 PRHDT, CDR2 FYEKMQ (reference sequence). There are many counts of this clonotype. The target antigen is unknown. Researchers took RNA transcripts and amplified the TCR beta CDR3 regions from them. During a first-round RT-PCR of the TCR CDR3, the HTBI primer set was used. From the multiplex PCR reads, TCRdb called clonotypes with MiXCR, one entry per CDR3 protein. Of 200,000 to 300,000 distinct CDR3 sequences listed, about 17% are singletons. This receptor was obtained from a woman aged 18-29 years with Graves' ophthalmopathy. Sequencing was carried out using blood. The chain is built from TRBV13 and TRBJ2-5; 10 nucleotides align to TRBD2. The CDR3 DNA sequence: TGTGCCAGCAGCTTACTAGCGGGAGTCCAAGAGACCCAGTACTTC. Protein product: CASSLLAGVQETQYF.